This T cell receptor beta chain was sequenced for a study of blood T cell repertoires in COVID-19 (dated by TCRdb to about 2020). About the study as a whole: Samples covering the acute and convalescent phases of COVID-19 were provided by collaborators in the United States, Italy and Spain. Nearly every sample came with metadata listing a de-identified subject ID, COVID-19 status, age in years and sex. The repertoires were released in a freely available public database meant as a resource for research on the immune response to SARS-CoV-2. The dataset comprised deeply sampled blood TCRbeta repertoires from subjects exposed to, actively infected with, or recovered from COVID-19. Where available, HLA class I and class II types were obtained from metadata supplied by the sample provider rather than from assay-based typing. The material from the prospective study consisted of cDNA or gDNA derived from T cells, B-cell-depleted T cells, or PBMCs. Samples were obtained from the ongoing ImmuneRACE study (first 160 participants) and from 1,254 subjects provided by 6 global collaborators.

The collaborating institutions used their own protocols to collect whole blood in K2EDTA tubes. For TCRbeta analysis, collaborator samples were shipped as frozen whole blood, as isolated PBMCs, or as DNA extracted from either sample type. The immunoSEQ Assay, a bias-controlled multiplex PCR, was used to amplify TCRbeta CDR3 regions from genomic DNA. The authors' analysis ran thus. Nucleated cell counts per sample were estimated from amplification of reference gene primers within the assay. Sequence reads were collapsed and filtered to measure the absolute abundance of every unique TCRbeta CDR3 rearrangement. For each sample, productive Simpson clonality was calculated by taking the square root of Simpson's diversity index across productive rearrangements. Held by TCRdb, this immuneACCESS table contains in-frame sequences only and omits some clones. Under half of the omission traces to an unresolved V gene where checked; the cause of the rest is unknown. The DNA gave D and trimming, while V, J and clone size come from that table. This sample gives some 150,000 clones in total; more than 70% of them show up just once. The top ten hold 5% of the sample.

From a lookup of the germline V gene, CDR1 and CDR2 are KGHSH and LQKENI. There are 13 amino acids in the CDR3, from cysteine to phenylalanine inclusive. Solely the CDR3 DNA is kept, with 39 bases framed from the first base. The junction shows trimming of 3 bases on V and 5 bases on J, plus 8 bases between the germline ends. Broader findings and caveats from the paper: Clinical and demographic metadata were provided uncurated, with the amount varying by source and participant.

The table lists this clone with a few counts. Its recognized antigen is unknown. Base qualities are not provided; no much larger clone lies one nucleotide away. The sample consisted of peripheral blood. The chain uses TRBV18 and TRBJ2-1; the D gene is perhaps TRBD1, on 5 matching bases. This receptor was identified in a woman aged 45-65 years with acute or convalescent COVID-19. The encoded CDR3 is CASSPADNNEQFF. In nucleotide form, the sequence is TGTGCCAGCTCACCCGCGGACAACAATGAGCAGTTCTTC.